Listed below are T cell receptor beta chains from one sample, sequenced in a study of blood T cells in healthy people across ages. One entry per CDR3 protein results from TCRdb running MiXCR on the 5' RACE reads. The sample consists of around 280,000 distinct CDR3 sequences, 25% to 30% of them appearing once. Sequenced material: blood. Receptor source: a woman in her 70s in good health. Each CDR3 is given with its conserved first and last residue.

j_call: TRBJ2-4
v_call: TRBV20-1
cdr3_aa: CSARDTGTSGRDAKNIQYF

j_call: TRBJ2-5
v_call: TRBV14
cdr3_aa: CASSQLAGQETQYF

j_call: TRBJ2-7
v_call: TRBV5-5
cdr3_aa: CASSWTMTYEQYF

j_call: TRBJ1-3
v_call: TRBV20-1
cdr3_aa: CSARDGRQGARNTIYF

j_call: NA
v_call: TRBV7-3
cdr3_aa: CASSPRGGSSYEQYF

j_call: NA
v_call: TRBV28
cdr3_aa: CASSLMVGAAYEQYF

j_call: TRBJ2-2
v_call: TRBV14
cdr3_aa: CASSPGLAGALITGELFF

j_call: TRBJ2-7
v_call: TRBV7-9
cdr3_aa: CASSSTWDEQYF

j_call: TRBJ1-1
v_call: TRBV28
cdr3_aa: CASRLETEAFF

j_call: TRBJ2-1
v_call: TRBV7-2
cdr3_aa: CASSQDVNSYNEQFF

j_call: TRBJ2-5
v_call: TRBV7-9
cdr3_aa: CASSPSGGPETQYF

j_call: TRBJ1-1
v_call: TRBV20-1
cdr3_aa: CSARDSFSGGATEAFF

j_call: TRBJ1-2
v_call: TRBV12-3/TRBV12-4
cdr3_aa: CASRALGGDYGYTF

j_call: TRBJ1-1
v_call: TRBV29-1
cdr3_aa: CSVEDRASLTDAFF

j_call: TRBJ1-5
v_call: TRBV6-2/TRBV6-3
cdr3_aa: CASSQGRYSNQPQHF

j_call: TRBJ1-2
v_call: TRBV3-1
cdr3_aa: CASSQRGHYGYTF

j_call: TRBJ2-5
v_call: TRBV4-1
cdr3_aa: CASSQGSGRETQYF

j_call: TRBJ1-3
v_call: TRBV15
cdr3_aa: CATSRDHGGRAGNTIYF

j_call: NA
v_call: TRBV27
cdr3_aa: CASSWGTGSYNEQFF

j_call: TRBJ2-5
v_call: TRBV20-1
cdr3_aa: CSARVAETQYF

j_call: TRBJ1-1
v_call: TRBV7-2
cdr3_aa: CASSFRGRTEAFF

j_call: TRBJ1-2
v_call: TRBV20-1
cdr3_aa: CSAGQLPLCGYTF

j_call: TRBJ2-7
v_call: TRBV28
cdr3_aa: CASSPRGTGGAGEQYF

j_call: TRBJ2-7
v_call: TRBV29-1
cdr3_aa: CSAALAGGLYEQYF

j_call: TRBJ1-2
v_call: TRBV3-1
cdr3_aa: CAGSRLAGGGYTF

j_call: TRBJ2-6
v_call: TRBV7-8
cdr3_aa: CASSRGAYSGANVLTF

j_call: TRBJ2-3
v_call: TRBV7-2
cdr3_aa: CASSLVGISSTDTQYF

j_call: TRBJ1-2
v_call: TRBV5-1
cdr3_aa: CASSLLTGDNYGYTF

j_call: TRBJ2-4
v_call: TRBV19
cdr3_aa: CASSLRQGDIQYF

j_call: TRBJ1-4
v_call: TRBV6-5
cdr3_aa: CASSYSGGSGGEKLFF

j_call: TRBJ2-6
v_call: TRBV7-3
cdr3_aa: CASGLSFLSGANVLTF

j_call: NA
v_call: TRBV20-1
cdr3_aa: CSARRISTGKETQYF

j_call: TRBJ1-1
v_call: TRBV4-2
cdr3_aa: CASSKSVTRDRGMNTEAFF

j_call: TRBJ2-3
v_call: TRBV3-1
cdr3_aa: CASSRGTSGGTQYF

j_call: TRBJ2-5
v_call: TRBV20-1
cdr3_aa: CSARDLGTGPSEYF

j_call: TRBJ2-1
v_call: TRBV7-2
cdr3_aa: CASSLGQGAYNEQFF

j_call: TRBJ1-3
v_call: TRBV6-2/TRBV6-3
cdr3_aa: CASSDAGGSGNTTYF

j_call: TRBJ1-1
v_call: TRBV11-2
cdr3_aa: CASSSYRPDTEAFF

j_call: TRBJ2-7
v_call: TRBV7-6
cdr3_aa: CASSLGLEGGEQHF

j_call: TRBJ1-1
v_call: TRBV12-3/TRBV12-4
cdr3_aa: CASSLGNRGGYTEAFF

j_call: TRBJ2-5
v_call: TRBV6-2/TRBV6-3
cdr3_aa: CASSPHGALETQYF

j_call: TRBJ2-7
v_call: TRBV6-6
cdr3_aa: CASSYSFQYEQYF

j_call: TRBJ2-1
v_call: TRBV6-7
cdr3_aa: CASRGLAGAYNEQFF

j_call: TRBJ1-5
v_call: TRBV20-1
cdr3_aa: CSARDLLDSHNQPQHF

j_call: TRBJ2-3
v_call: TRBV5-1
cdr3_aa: CASSPGLALDTQYF

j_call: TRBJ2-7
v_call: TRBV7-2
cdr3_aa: CASSLRLDRYYEQYF